This is a list of T cell receptor beta chains from one sample in a study of CD8 T cells in Susac syndrome. TCRdb reprocessed the immunoSEQ multiplex PCR reads via MiXCR and lists one record per CDR3 protein. The sample holds 180,000 or so distinct CDR3 sequences, about 95% seen once. Sequencing input: CD4+ T cells from PBMCs. The receptors shown here come from a human donor in good health. CDR3s include the opening cysteine and the closing phenylalanine or tryptophan. Each record gives: J gene, V gene, CDR3 protein.

>TRBJ2-1|TRBV28
CASSLSVGEGSYNEQFF
>TRBJ2-2|TRBV6-2/TRBV6-3
CASSYSMLGELFF
>TRBJ2-7|TRBV6-5
CASSYRATHYEQYF
>TRBJ2-1|TRBV9
CASSVGPDANNEQFF
>TRBJ2-1|TRBV5-1
CASSLAVAGVNEQFF
>TRBJ1-2|TRBV6-5
CASNLARAPLTF
>TRBJ2-6|TRBV27
CASSSGLGSGANVLTF
>TRBJ2-1|TRBV28
CASSRTSGRAAEQFF
>TRBJ2-7|TRBV7-9
CASSFPGPDTEQYF
>TRBJ2-5|TRBV19
CASSRSIQETQYF
>TRBJ2-3|TRBV6-2/TRBV6-3
CASSLYPGQYTDTQYF
>TRBJ1-1|TRBV30
CAWSGDTEAFF
>TRBJ1-1|TRBV5-4
CASSLAGQGTPEAFF
>TRBJ1-2|TRBV15
CATSRVAGAGYGYTF
>TRBJ1-2|TRBV30
CAWSVSPRGLYGYTF
>TRBJ2-1|TRBV12-3/TRBV12-4
CASSTRGSNEQFF
>TRBJ1-5|TRBV3-1
CASSQNGERPQHF
>TRBJ1-5|TRBV9
CASSFTGDSNQPQHF
>TRBJ2-1|TRBV3-1
CASSPIRGYNEQFF
>TRBJ2-4|TRBV30
CAWSRGDIQYF
>TRBJ2-1|TRBV30
CAWSRKIAGGVNEQFF
>TRBJ1-2|TRBV20-1
CSAPQMGTEGEGF
>TRBJ1-1|TRBV6-6
CASRPPGTGDSEAFF
>TRBJ1-2|TRBV7-9
CASSQDTYGYTF